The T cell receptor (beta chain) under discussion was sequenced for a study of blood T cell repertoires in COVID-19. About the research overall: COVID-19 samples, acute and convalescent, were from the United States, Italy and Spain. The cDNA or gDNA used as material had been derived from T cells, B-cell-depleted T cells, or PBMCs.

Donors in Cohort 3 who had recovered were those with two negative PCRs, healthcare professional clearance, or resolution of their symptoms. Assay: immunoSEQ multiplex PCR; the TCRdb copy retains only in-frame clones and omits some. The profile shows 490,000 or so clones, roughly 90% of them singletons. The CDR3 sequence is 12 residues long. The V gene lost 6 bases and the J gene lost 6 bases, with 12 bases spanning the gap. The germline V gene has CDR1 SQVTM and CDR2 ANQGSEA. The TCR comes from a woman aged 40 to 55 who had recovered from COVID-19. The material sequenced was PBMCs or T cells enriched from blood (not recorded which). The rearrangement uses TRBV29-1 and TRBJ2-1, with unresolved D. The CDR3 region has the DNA TGCAGCGTGAAACTTGCTGGCAATGAGCAGTTCTTC. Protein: CSVKLAGNEQFF.